This T cell receptor beta chain was sequenced in a study of response to subunit inactivated influenza vaccine. Study outcomes and limitations: Each seasonal influenza vaccination recruits few new T cells, the authors suggested.

TCRdb processed the RT-PCR reads anew with MiXCR; each CDR3 protein has one entry. The sample carries about 650,000 distinct CDR3 sequences, more than 15% recorded once. In its sample, this clonotype was seen many times. The antigen remains unidentified. The origin of this receptor is a middle-aged man who received an inactivated influenza vaccine. Here the sequenced sample was PBMCs from blood, taken 11 to 12 days after vaccination.

CDR3 sequence: CASSFYSQNTEAFF. The CDR3 DNA sequence: TGTGCCAGCAGTTTCTACAGCCAGAACACTGAAGCTTTCTTT. V gene TRBV12-3 or TRBV12-4 combines with J gene TRBJ1-1; D gene uncertain. V lost 3 bases and J lost 1, with 9 bases in between. The CDR3 has 14 amino acids.